This paragraph covers one T cell receptor beta chain sequence. Profiling relied on immunoSEQ multiplex PCR, and the TCRdb table lists in-frame clones only, not all of them. Among 120,000 or so clones listed, about 92% were seen once. These data originate in a study of control samples from healthy donors and cancer patients. Sequenced material: PBMCs. The receptor was derived from a man at least 80 years old with head and neck cancer.

In DNA form, the CDR3 reads TGTGCCAGCAGCTACACAGCAGGGACTCCCTACAATGAGCAGTTCTTC. Its protein product is CASSYTAGTPYNEQFF. V usage is TRBV7-9 and J usage is TRBJ2-1, with D maybe TRBD2 (6 bases). The germline V gene has CDR1 SEHNR and CDR2 FQNEAQ (reference sequence). The CDR3 loop spans 16 amino acids. V lost 4 bases, J lost 2 bases, and 15 bases lay in between.